This record looks at one T cell receptor (beta chain) sequence and its context. All enrollees were roughly 18 to 95 years old and from roughly 26 US areas. This record belongs to a study of blood T cell repertoires in COVID-19. Study at large: T cells, B-cell-depleted T cells, or PBMCs supplied cDNA or gDNA.

Per the germline V gene, CDR1 is LNHDA and CDR2 is SQIVND (reference sequence). J was trimmed by 5 bases and V by 5 bases; bases with no gene match: 5. This CDR3 has 15 residues. Clones were read by immunoSEQ multiplex PCR, and TCRdb kept only the in-frame ones, dropping some. Counted here are about 160,000 clones, roughly 85% occurring once; the ten biggest clones make up around a sixth. Sequencing was done on a sample of PBMCs or T cells enriched from blood (not recorded which). The TCR was taken from a man aged 55 to 69 who had recovered from COVID-19. The chain joins TRBV19 to TRBJ2-2; 10 nucleotides align to TRBD1. The CDR3 is CASSPRTGGTGELFF. The CDR3 coding sequence is TGTGCCAGTAGTCCCCGGACAGGGGGGACCGGGGAGCTGTTTTTT.